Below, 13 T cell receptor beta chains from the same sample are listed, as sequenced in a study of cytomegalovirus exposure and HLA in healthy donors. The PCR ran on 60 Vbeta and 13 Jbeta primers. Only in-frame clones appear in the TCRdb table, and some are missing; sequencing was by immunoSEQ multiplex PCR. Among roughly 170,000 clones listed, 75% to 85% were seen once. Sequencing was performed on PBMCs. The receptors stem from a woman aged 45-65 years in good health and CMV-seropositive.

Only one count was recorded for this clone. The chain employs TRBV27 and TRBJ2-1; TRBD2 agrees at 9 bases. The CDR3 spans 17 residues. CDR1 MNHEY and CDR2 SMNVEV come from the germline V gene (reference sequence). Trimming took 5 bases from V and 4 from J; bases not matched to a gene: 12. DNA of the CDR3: TGTGCCAGCAGTCCCAACCCGGTAGCGGGGGTTTACAATGAGCAGTTCTTC. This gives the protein CASSPNPVAGVYNEQFF.

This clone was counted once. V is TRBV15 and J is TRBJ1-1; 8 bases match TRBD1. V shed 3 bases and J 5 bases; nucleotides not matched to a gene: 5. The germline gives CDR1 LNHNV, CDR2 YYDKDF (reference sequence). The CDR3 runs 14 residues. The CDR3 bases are TGTGCCACCAGCAGCAGACAGGGGAGGACTGAAGCTTTCTTT. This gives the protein CATSSRQGRTEAFF.

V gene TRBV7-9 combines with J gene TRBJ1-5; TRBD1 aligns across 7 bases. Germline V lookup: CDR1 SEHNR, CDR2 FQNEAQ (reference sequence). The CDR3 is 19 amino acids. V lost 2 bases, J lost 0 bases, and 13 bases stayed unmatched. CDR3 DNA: TGTGCCAGCAGCTTAAACTTATGGAGGGGGCCCTTTAGCAATCAGCCCCAGCATTTT. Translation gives CASSLNLWRGPFSNQPQHF.

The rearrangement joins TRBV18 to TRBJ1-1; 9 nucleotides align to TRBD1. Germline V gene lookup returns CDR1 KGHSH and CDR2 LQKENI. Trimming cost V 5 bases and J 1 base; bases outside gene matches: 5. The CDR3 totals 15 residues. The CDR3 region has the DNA TGTGCCAGCTCATCGGGACAGGGTTGGAACACTGAAGCTTTCTTT. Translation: CASSSGQGWNTEAFF. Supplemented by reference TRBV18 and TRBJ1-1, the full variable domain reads NAGVMQNPRHLVRRRGQEARLRCSPMKGHSHVYWYRQLPEEGLKFMVYLQKENIIDESGMPKERFSAEFPKEGPSILRIQQVVRGDSAAYFCASSSGQGWNTEAFFGQGTRLTVV.

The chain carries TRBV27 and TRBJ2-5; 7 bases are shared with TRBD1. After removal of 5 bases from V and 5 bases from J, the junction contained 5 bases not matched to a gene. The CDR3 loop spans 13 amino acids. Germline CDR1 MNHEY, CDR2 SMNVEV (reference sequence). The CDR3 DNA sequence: TGTGCCAGCAGTCCCGGACAGGAGGAGACCCAGTACTTC. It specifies CASSPGQEETQYF.

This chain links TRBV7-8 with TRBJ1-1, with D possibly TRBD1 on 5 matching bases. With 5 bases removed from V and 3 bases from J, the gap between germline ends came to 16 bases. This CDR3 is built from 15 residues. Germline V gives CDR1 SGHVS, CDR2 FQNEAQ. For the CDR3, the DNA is TGTGCCAGCAGCACATCCACCGGGGGAGACACTGAAGCTTTCTTT. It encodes CASSTSTGGDTEAFF.

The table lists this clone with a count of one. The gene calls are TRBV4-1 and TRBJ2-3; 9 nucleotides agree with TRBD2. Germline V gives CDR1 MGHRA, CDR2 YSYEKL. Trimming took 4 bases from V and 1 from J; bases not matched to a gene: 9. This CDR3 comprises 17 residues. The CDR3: CASSLGGGAGGTDTQYF. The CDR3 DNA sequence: TGCGCCAGCAGCCTCGGCGGGGGGGCCGGTGGCACAGATACGCAGTATTTT.

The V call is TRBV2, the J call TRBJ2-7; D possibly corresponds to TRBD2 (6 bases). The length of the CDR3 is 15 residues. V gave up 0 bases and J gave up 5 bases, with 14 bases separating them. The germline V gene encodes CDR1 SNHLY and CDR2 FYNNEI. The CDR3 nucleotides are TGTGCCAGCAGTGAAGCTGACGGGAGTCTTAACGAGCAGTACTTC. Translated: CASSEADGSLNEQYF.

The CDR3 DNA follows: TGCAGCGCCGGACAAGCCTACGAGCAGTACTTC. It is translated as CSAGQAYEQYF. The chain combines TRBV29-1 with TRBJ2-7; maybe TRBD1 (5 bases). V was clipped by 7 bases and J by 2 bases, with 9 bases between them. The germline V gene encodes CDR1 SQVTM and CDR2 ANQGSEA. The CDR3 has 11 amino acids.

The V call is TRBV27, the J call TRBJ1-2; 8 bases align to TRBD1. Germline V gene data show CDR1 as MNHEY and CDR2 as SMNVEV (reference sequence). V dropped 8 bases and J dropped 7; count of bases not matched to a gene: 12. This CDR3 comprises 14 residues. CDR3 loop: CASSDTGGLGGYTF. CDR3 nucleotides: TGTGCCAGCTCGGATACAGGGGGGCTGGGTGGCTACACCTTC.

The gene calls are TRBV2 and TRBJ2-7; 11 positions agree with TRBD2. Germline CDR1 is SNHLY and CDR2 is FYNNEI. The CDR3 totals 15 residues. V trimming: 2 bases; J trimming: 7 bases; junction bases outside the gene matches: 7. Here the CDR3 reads CASSESSGGAREQYF. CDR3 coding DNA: TGTGCCAGCAGTGAAAGTAGCGGGGGGGCGCGAGAGCAGTACTTC.

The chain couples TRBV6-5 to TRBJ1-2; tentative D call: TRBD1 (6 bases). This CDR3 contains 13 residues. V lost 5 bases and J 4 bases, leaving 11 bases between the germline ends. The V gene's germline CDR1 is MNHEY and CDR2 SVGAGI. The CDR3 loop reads CASSGGQFYGYTF. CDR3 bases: TGTGCCAGCAGTGGAGGACAGTTCTATGGCTACACCTTC.

CDR3 sequence: CASSYSQGGGSPLHF. DNA of the CDR3: TGTGCCAGCAGTTACTCCCAGGGAGGTGGTTCACCCCTCCACTTT. V and J are TRBV6-5 and TRBJ1-6; a weak D match, TRBD1 (5 bases). Germline assignment: CDR1 MNHEY and CDR2 SVGAGI. V lost 0 bases and J lost 9, with 12 bases in between. This CDR3 has 15 residues.